Below are 6 T cell receptor beta chains sequenced from a single sample in a study of T cells after yellow fever vaccination. From the 5' RACE reads, TCRdb called clonotypes with MiXCR, one entry per CDR3 protein. Among 250,000 to 400,000 distinct CDR3 sequences, about 4% were seen once, and the ten largest hold 20% to 25%. Specimen: PBMCs, collected 5 days after the yellow fever booster vaccination. These receptors were collected from a man aged 18 to 30 who received the YFV17D yellow fever vaccine.

This clonotype was seen a few times. The chain has TRBV11-3 and TRBJ1-2, with D possibly matching TRBD1 (5 bases). V lost 1 base and J 8 bases, leaving 11 bases between the germline ends. Germline CDR1 SGHNT, CDR2 YENEEA. The CDR3 spans 13 residues. The CDR3 here is CASSLATGTGYTF. The CDR3 DNA reads TGTGCCAGCAGCTTAGCAACAGGAACGGGCTACACCTTC.

The V gene is TRBV20-1, the J gene TRBJ1-1; D is ambiguous. The V gene lost 6 bases and the J gene lost 1 base, with 18 bases spanning the gap. The CDR3 is 15 amino acids. The germline V gene has CDR1 DFQATT and CDR2 SNEGSKA (reference sequence). The CDR3 DNA is TGCAGTGCCGCCTTTGGGCAGACTAAGAACACTGAAGCTTTCTTT. Translating gives CSAAFGQTKNTEAFF.

The rearrangement links TRBV7-2 to TRBJ1-2, with D possibly TRBD1 on 6 matching bases. CDR1 is SGHTA, CDR2 FQGNSA, per germline. The V end lost 5 bases, the J end lost 8 bases, and 18 bases lay between the germline ends. This CDR3 is built from 14 residues. The CDR3 DNA reads TGTGCCAGCAGCCCCCCAGGGGCCTGGCGGGGCTACACCTTC. It translates to CASSPPGAWRGYTF. The full variable domain, completed using reference TRBV7-2 and TRBJ1-2, is GAGVSQSPSNKVTEKGKDVELRCDPISGHTALYWYRQSLGQGLEFLIYFQGNSAPDKSGLPSDRFSAERTGGSVSTLTIQRTQQEDSAVYLCASSPPGAWRGYTFGSGTRLTVV.

The chain recombines TRBV6-2 or TRBV6-3 with TRBJ2-7, with a possible D match to TRBD2 (6 bases). Germline loops: CDR1 MNHEY, CDR2 SVGEGT. The ends were cut back, 6 bases at V and 1 base at J, with 25 bases in the middle. The CDR3 has 18 amino acids. DNA of the CDR3: TGTGCCAGCAGCCGATCTAGCGCTTTATTGATCGGGTCCTACGAGCAGTACTTC. As protein: CASSRSSALLIGSYEQYF.

This clonotype was seen at least ten times. The chain couples TRBV5-1 to TRBJ2-7; weak D call: TRBD2 (6 bases). This CDR3 comprises 16 residues. V lost 3 bases, J lost 0 bases, and 16 bases lay in between. The germline gives CDR1 SGHRS, CDR2 YFSETQ. The chain's CDR3 is CASSWVTGEASYEQYF. DNA of the CDR3: TGCGCCAGCAGCTGGGTTACGGGAGAAGCCTCCTACGAGCAGTACTTC.

The rearrangement uses TRBV20-1 and TRBJ2-3, with 7 bases that match TRBD2. V dropped 0 bases and J dropped 4; count of bases not matched to a gene: 7. The CDR3 consists of 15 residues. The germline V gene has CDR1 DFQATT and CDR2 SNEGSKA (reference sequence). CDR3 in amino acids: CSARDIQGGADTQYF. The CDR3 DNA reads TGCAGTGCTAGAGATATCCAGGGAGGGGCAGATACGCAGTATTTT.